These 22 T cell receptor beta chains originate from one sample sequenced in a study of naive CD8 T cells in extremely preterm neonates. Data came from immunoSEQ multiplex PCR; TCRdb stores just in-frame clones and leaves some out. Altogether around 5,900 clones are present, approximately 98% being singletons, with the ten largest covering roughly 1.2%. What was sequenced was naive CD8+ T cells from blood. The receptors derive from a human donor in good health.

This chain uses TRBV5-6 with TRBJ2-1; 14 bases align to TRBD2. In germline, CDR1 is SGHDT, CDR2 YYEEEE. The CDR3 totals 17 residues. J was trimmed by 5 bases and V by 0 bases; bases with no gene match: 4. CDR3 DNA sequence: TGTGCCAGCAGCTTGGGACTAGCGGGAGGGGCTCACAATGAGCAGTTCTTC. It is translated as CASSLGLAGGAHNEQFF.

This clone was detected once. This rearrangement joins TRBV5-6 to TRBJ1-2; D remains unclear. CDR3 size: 12 residues. CDR1 SGHDT and CDR2 YYEEEE come from the germline V gene. V was cut by 4 bases and J by 5 bases, with 9 bases left in between. The CDR3 DNA is TGTGCCAGCAGCCAAAACGGGTATGGCTACACCTTC. Translating it yields CASSQNGYGYTF.

The chain combines TRBV25-1 with TRBJ1-2; D call uncertain. Germline loops: CDR1 MGHDK, CDR2 SYGVNS. CDR3 length: 14 residues. V was clipped by 4 bases and J by 4 bases, with 13 bases between them. The CDR3 DNA sequence: TGTGCCAGCAGTGGGTTTTCAGCGTCCTATGGCTACACCTTC. Amino acid sequence: CASSGFSASYGYTF.

This chain uses TRBV7-7 with TRBJ2-1; 8 positions agree with TRBD2. The CDR3 has 17 amino acids. V was clipped by 1 base and J by 3 bases; unmatched bases: 8. Looked up from germline, CDR1 is SSHAT and CDR2 is FNYEAQ (reference sequence). CDR3 sequence: CASSLEGPSGYYNEQFF. CDR3 in DNA: TGTGCCAGCAGCTTAGAAGGGCCTAGCGGGTACTACAATGAGCAGTTCTTC.

The CDR3 nucleotides are TGTGCCAGCAGCTCCGTCCCGGGACAGGGTCCAGGGACAGATACGCAGTATTTT. This codes for CASSSVPGQGPGTDTQYF. The chain has TRBV11-2 and TRBJ2-3; 9 bases fit TRBD1. Per the germline V gene, CDR1 is SGHAT and CDR2 is FQNNGV. The CDR3 consists of 18 residues. The V gene end was trimmed by 4 bases and the J gene end by 3 bases; junction bases not matched to a gene: 14.

The V and J genes are TRBV28 and TRBJ2-1, with 7 positions matching TRBD2. Trimming cost V 2 bases and J 7 bases; bases outside gene matches: 14. This CDR3 contains 17 residues. The V gene's germline CDR1 is MDHEN and CDR2 SYDVKM. CDR3 sequence: CASSLEGLGLVVNEQFF. CDR3 in DNA: TGTGCCAGCAGTTTAGAGGGCCTAGGACTAGTAGTTAATGAGCAGTTCTTC. Drawing the rest from reference TRBV28 and TRBJ2-1, the complete variable domain is DVKVTQSSRYLVKRTGEKVFLECVQDMDHENMFWYRQDPGLGLRLIYFSYDVKMKEKGDIPEGYSVSREKKERFSLILESASTNQTSMYLCASSLEGLGLVVNEQFFGPGTRLTVL.

The chain couples TRBV11-2 to TRBJ2-7, with D perhaps TRBD2 (6 bases). Germline assignment: CDR1 SGHAT and CDR2 FQNNGV. Trimming took 7 bases from V and 6 from J, leaving 13 bases between them. This CDR3 has 12 residues. CDR3: CASTGDSVEQYF. As DNA, the CDR3 is TGTGCCAGCACGGGAGACAGTGTCGAGCAGTACTTC. The entire variable domain, with the rest obtained from reference TRBV11-2 and TRBJ2-7, is as follows: EAGVAQSPRYKIIEKRQSVAFWCNPISGHATLYWYQQILGQGPKLLIQFQNNGVVDDSQLPKDRFSAERLKGVDSTLKIQPAKLEDSAVYLCASTGDSVEQYFGPGTRLTVT.

J is TRBJ2-7 and V is TRBV7-2; 8 nucleotides match TRBD2. Unmatched junction bases numbered 5, after V lost 3 bases and J lost 4 bases. The V gene's germline CDR1 is SGHTA and CDR2 FQGNSA. The CDR3 contains 14 residues. For the CDR3, the DNA is TGTGCCAGCAGCTTGCGGGAGGTCGGATACGAGCAGTACTTC. Its protein is CASSLREVGYEQYF.

The rearrangement links TRBV7-9 to TRBJ2-7; maybe TRBD1 (6 bases). The germline V gene has CDR1 SEHNR and CDR2 FQNEAQ (reference sequence). Trimming cost V 5 bases and J 2 bases, with 19 bases left between them. This CDR3 has 16 residues. The CDR3 is CASSGPQGYRTYEQYF. The CDR3 DNA follows: TGTGCCAGCAGCGGACCTCAGGGGTATAGGACCTACGAGCAGTACTTC.

J is TRBJ1-1 and V is TRBV28, with 10 bases fitting TRBD1. After removal of 3 bases from V and 3 bases from J, the junction contained 4 bases not matched to a gene. The V gene's germline CDR1 is MDHEN and CDR2 SYDVKM. This CDR3 region has 15 residues. The CDR3, as DNA: TGTGCCAGCAGTTTGACAGGGGGCTCGGACACTGAAGCTTTCTTT. Protein sequence: CASSLTGGSDTEAFF.

The rearrangement uses TRBV10-3 and TRBJ2-7; 9 bases agree with TRBD2. The ends lost 2 bases at V and 0 bases at J; junction bases unmatched: 5. This CDR3 comprises 16 residues. Germline V gene data show CDR1 as ENHRY and CDR2 as SYGVKD. CDR3 sequence: CAISEAETSGSYEQYF. The CDR3, as DNA: TGTGCCATCAGTGAGGCCGAGACTAGCGGCTCCTACGAGCAGTACTTC.

DNA of the CDR3: TGCAGCGTTGGGAACGCGAGGAGAGGAGCTAATGAAAAACTGTTTTTT. As protein: CSVGNARRGANEKLFF. The rearrangement uses TRBV29-1 and TRBJ1-4; D is ambiguous. The CDR3 is 16 amino acids. The germline CDR1 and CDR2 sequences are SQVTM and ANQGSEA. V lost 4 bases, J lost 3 bases, and 18 bases lay in between.

The chain employs TRBV16 and TRBJ2-7, with 9 bases lining up with TRBD2. Germline V CDR1 and CDR2: KGHSY, FQNENV. V shed 4 bases, J shed 0 bases, and the junction held 1 base outside the gene matches. CDR3 size: 14 residues. CDR3 DNA sequence: TGTGCCAGCAGCCCTAGCGGGAACTCCTACGAGCAGTACTTC. This encodes CASSPSGNSYEQYF.

The CDR3 loop reads CASSPAIFSGTYEQYF. Written as DNA, the CDR3 is TGTGCCAGCTCTCCCGCAATCTTTAGCGGGACCTACGAGCAGTACTTC. The chain recombines TRBV18 with TRBJ2-7; 8 bases are a match to TRBD2. The V and J ends lost 6 bases and 2 bases, in that order; junction bases with no gene match: 12. CDR3 size: 16 residues. In germline, CDR1 is KGHSH, CDR2 LQKENI.

The rearrangement joins TRBV11-2 to TRBJ2-7; the D is unclear. Trimming stripped 6 bases from V and 0 bases from J, with 9 bases between. This CDR3 contains 13 residues. Germline V CDR1 and CDR2: SGHAT, FQNNGV. In DNA, the CDR3 is TGTGCCAGCAGGCCCCAGTCCTCCTACGAGCAGTACTTC. This gives the protein CASRPQSSYEQYF.

This chain links TRBV28 with TRBJ1-3, with D possibly being TRBD1 (6 bases). Germline V gene lookup returns CDR1 MDHEN and CDR2 SYDVKM. This CDR3 contains 15 residues. V lost 5 bases and J 0 bases, leaving 11 bases between the germline ends. The CDR3 DNA is TGTGCCAGCAGTCCCGGACAGAGCTCTGGAAACACCATATATTTT. Its translation: CASSPGQSSGNTIYF.

The CDR3 here is CASSLNYYEQYF. CDR3 DNA sequence: TGTGCCAGCAGTTTAAATTACTACGAGCAGTACTTC. V gene TRBV27 combines with J gene TRBJ2-7, with D hard to call. V was clipped by 2 bases and J by 3 bases, with 5 bases between them. This CDR3 is built from 12 residues. Germline assignment: CDR1 MNHEY and CDR2 SMNVEV (reference sequence).

The table lists this clone with a count of one. The chain carries TRBV5-6 and TRBJ1-3; 7 nucleotides line up with TRBD1. The CDR3 is 15 residues long. CDR1 and CDR2 from the germline V gene are SGHDT and YYEEEE. The ends lost 4 bases at V and 4 bases at J; junction bases unmatched: 8. Here the CDR3 reads CASSRSRTGGNTIYF. In nucleotides, the CDR3 is TGTGCCAGCAGCCGATCAAGGACAGGCGGAAACACCATATATTTT.

This chain joins TRBV27 and TRBJ2-7; no reliable D call. Germline V gene data show CDR1 as MNHEY and CDR2 as SMNVEV (reference sequence). V shed 5 bases and J shed 1 base, with 9 bases lying between them. The CDR3 runs to 13 residues. CDR3 amino acids: CASSALGSYEQYF. The CDR3 DNA reads as TGTGCCAGCAGTGCCCTAGGATCCTACGAGCAGTACTTC.

This chain joins TRBV9 and TRBJ2-7, with 7 bases that match TRBD2. In germline, CDR1 is SGDLS, CDR2 YYNGEE. There are 13 residues in the CDR3. The ends lost 0 bases at V and 4 bases at J; junction bases unmatched: 1. This CDR3 reads CASSVGEGYEQYF. CDR3 DNA sequence: TGTGCCAGCAGCGTAGGGGAGGGTTACGAGCAGTACTTC.

A single count supports this clone. This chain joins TRBV27 and TRBJ2-1; 12 bases line up with TRBD2. The V and J ends lost 0 bases and 0 bases, in that order; junction bases with no gene match: 3. CDR1 is MNHEY, CDR2 SMNVEV, per germline (reference sequence). The CDR3 is 18 residues long. The CDR3 DNA follows: TGTGCCAGCAGTTTATCAGGGACTAGCGGGCCCTCCTACAATGAGCAGTTCTTC. Amino acid sequence: CASSLSGTSGPSYNEQFF.

The gene calls are TRBV18 and TRBJ2-7; possibly TRBD2 for D (10 bases). Germline V gene sequence: CDR1 KGHSH, CDR2 LQKENI. The CDR3 sequence is 15 residues long. The germline V and J ends were trimmed by 8 bases and 7 bases, with 24 bases remaining between them. The CDR3 loop reads CASTSTGGLALEQYF. The CDR3 nucleotides read TGTGCCAGCACGTCGACAGGGGGACTAGCGCTTGAGCAGTACTTC.